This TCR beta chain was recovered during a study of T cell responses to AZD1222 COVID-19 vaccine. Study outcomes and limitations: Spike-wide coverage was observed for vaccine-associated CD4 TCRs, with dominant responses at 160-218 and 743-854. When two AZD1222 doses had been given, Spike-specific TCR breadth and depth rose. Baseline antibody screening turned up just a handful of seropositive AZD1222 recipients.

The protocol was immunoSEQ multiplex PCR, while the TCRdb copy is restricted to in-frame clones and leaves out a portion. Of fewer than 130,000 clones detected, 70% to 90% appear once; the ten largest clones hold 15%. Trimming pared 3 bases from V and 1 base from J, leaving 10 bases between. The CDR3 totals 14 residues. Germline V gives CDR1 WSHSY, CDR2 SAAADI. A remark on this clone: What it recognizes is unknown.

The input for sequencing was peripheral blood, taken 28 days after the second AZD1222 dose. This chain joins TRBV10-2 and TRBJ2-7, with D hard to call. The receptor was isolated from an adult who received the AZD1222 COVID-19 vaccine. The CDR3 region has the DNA TGCGCCAGCAGTGAAAGAGGCAGTTCCTACGAGCAGTACTTC. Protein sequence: CASSERGSSYEQYF.